The clone carrying this TCR beta chain was seen repeatedly, ten times or more. The data stem from a study of human T cells and chemical hapten exposure. The overall study: The variation in per-sample TCR yields arose mainly from small differences in pooled library volumes.

V was clipped by 3 bases and J by 0 bases; unmatched bases: 3. Germline CDR1 and CDR2: LGHDT and YNNKEL (reference sequence). The CDR3 is 15 residues long. TCRdb redid the calling of the RACE reads with MiXCR, one entry per CDR3 protein. In the table there are 35,000 to 50,000 distinct CDR3 sequences, 3.5% to 4.5% of which are singletons. Time point denoted: healthy volunteer bleed at 2 weeks. Total RNA came from unfractionated whole blood. This rearrangement joins TRBV3-1 to TRBJ1-1; 8 positions agree with TRBD1. Sequencing used whole blood. The TCR sequence derives from a female donor in good health. Some clones in this sample may be carry-over from other donors' samples. The chain's CDR3 is CASSHQDRVNTEAFF. CDR3 coding DNA: TGTGCCAGCAGCCACCAGGACAGGGTGAACACTGAAGCTTTCTTT.